Presented here are 18 T cell receptor beta chains from one specimen sequenced in a study of blood T cells in healthy people across ages. A second roughly 7 to 12 cycle PCR used barcoded and J-beta primers. TCRdb analysed the 5' RACE reads with MiXCR anew, one entry per CDR3 protein. The sample yields roughly 2 million distinct CDR3 sequences, around half seen once. Sequenced: blood. The receptors stem from a woman in her 40s in good health.

The gene calls are TRBV9 and TRBJ1-2, with D tentatively TRBD1 (5 bases). CDR1 and CDR2 (germline): SGDLS, YYNGEE. The CDR3 extends over 12 amino acids. V was shortened by 4 bases and J by 12 bases, with 16 bases between the two germline ends. CDR3 protein: CASSPRVTADTF. The CDR3 DNA reads as TGTGCCAGCAGCCCCAGGGTCACGGCGGACACCTTC.

The chain has TRBV10-3 and TRBJ2-6, with TRBD1 matching over 7 bases. Trimming cost V 6 bases and J 0 bases; bases outside gene matches: 11. Per germline, CDR1 ENHRY and CDR2 SYGVKD. This CDR3 is built from 18 residues. CDR3 sequence: CAISRTGPSPSGANVLTF. The CDR3 DNA reads TGTGCCATCAGCAGGACAGGCCCCTCACCCTCTGGGGCCAACGTCCTGACTTTC.

This chain links TRBV27 with TRBJ2-1; 9 nucleotides agree with TRBD1. CDR1 is MNHEY and CDR2 is SMNVEV in the germline V gene (reference sequence). J lost 0 bases, V lost 2 bases, and 14 bases had no gene match. The CDR3 extends over 20 amino acids. The CDR3 nucleotides are TGTGCCAGCAGTTTAAGGTGGGGGGACAGGGCGTTTAGCTCCTACAATGAGCAGTTCTTC. The encoded protein is CASSLRWGDRAFSSYNEQFF.

In its sample, this clonotype was seen a few times. This rearrangement joins TRBV12-3 or TRBV12-4 to TRBJ1-2; D gene ambiguous. V gave up 2 bases and J gave up 4 bases, with 11 bases separating them. The length of the CDR3 is 14 residues. The CDR3 sequence is CASSLRQALYGYTF. In nucleotides, the CDR3 is TGTGCCAGCAGTTTAAGGCAAGCCCTCTATGGCTACACCTTC.

The chain employs TRBV4-1 and TRBJ2-1; 10 positions agree with TRBD2. CDR3 length equals 18 residues. The V gene's germline CDR1 is MGHRA and CDR2 YSYEKL. Trimming at V came to 4 bases and at J to 0 bases, leaving 9 bases not matched to a gene. CDR3 amino acids: CASSPQAGGSSSYNEQFF. CDR3 DNA: TGCGCCAGCAGCCCTCAAGCGGGGGGGTCCAGCTCCTACAATGAGCAGTTCTTC.

V and J are TRBV24-1 and TRBJ2-3; D not resolved. Trimming shortened V by 3 bases and J by 3 bases, and 9 bases separated the two germline ends. This CDR3 contains 14 residues. The germline gives CDR1 KGHDR, CDR2 SFDVKD. The CDR3 bases are TGTGCCACCAGTGATCAGGACCTAACAGATACGCAGTATTTT. This translates into CATSDQDLTDTQYF.

The chain couples TRBV7-2 to TRBJ2-5; D possibly corresponds to TRBD1 (5 bases). The germline CDR1 and CDR2 sequences are SGHTA and FQGNSA. The CDR3 sequence is 13 residues long. The ends were cut back, 11 bases at V and 7 bases at J, with 20 bases in the middle. CDR3 nucleotides: TGTGCCTCCCTGCAGGGTTTAGTTGGGACCCAGTACTTC. Translating it yields CASLQGLVGTQYF.

A few counts support this clonotype. V and J are TRBV6-5 and TRBJ2-7, with TRBD2 identical over 8 bases. Germline V gene lookup returns CDR1 MNHEY and CDR2 SVGAGI. V trimming: 2 bases; J trimming: 4 bases; junction bases outside the gene matches: 16. The CDR3 covers 18 residues. This CDR3 is CASSYPTVESGGLYEQYF. In nucleotides, the CDR3 is TGTGCCAGCAGTTACCCGACCGTAGAAAGCGGGGGACTTTACGAGCAGTACTTC.

Only a few counts were recorded for this clonotype. The chain employs TRBV12-3 or TRBV12-4 and TRBJ1-2, with a possible D match to TRBD1 (5 bases). The CDR3 has 14 amino acids. Trimming left V 6 bases short and J 2 bases short, with 13 bases between. This CDR3 reads CASRPQTANYGYTF. The CDR3 DNA follows: TGTGCCAGCAGACCCCAGACAGCAAACTATGGCTACACCTTC.

This clonotype was detected a few times. The V call is TRBV27, the J call TRBJ1-1; D possibly corresponds to TRBD1 (6 bases). The CDR3 has 15 residues. The germline V gene has CDR1 MNHEY and CDR2 SMNVEV (reference sequence). V gave up 3 bases and J gave up 1 base, with 12 bases separating them. In nucleotides, the CDR3 is TGTGCCAGCAGTTTCAGGAGGGACACGAACACTGAAGCTTTCTTT. Translated, it gives CASSFRRDTNTEAFF.

Here the CDR3 reads CSLGTSGADTQYF. The CDR3 coding sequence is TGCAGCCTCGGGACTAGCGGGGCAGATACGCAGTATTTT. This chain links TRBV29-1 with TRBJ2-3, with TRBD2 matching over 13 bases. Germline V lookup: CDR1 SQVTM, CDR2 ANQGSEA. The V segment lost 8 bases and the J segment 4 bases; nucleotides outside the gene matches: 3. This CDR3 has 13 amino acids.

The chain combines TRBV7-2 with TRBJ1-2; no reliable D call. CDR3 length: 13 amino acids. With 5 bases removed from V and 4 bases from J, the gap between germline ends came to 11 bases. The germline V gene encodes CDR1 SGHTA and CDR2 FQGNSA. CDR3 region: CASSAVLRYGYTF. In DNA, the CDR3 is TGTGCCAGCAGCGCAGTGCTCCGCTATGGCTACACCTTC.

This clonotype was observed a handful of times. J is TRBJ1-3 and V is TRBV6-5; D gene ambiguous. The CDR3 loop spans 16 amino acids. Germline CDR1 MNHEY, CDR2 SVGAGI. Deletions cut 0 bases from V and 0 bases from J, with 9 bases between. The CDR3 spells CASSYSEVFSGNTIYF. The CDR3 DNA reads TGTGCCAGCAGTTACTCAGAGGTCTTCTCTGGAAACACCATATATTTT.

The J gene is TRBJ2-5, the V gene TRBV29-1; D possibly corresponds to TRBD1 (6 bases). Per the germline V gene, CDR1 is SQVTM and CDR2 is ANQGSEA. V gave up 3 bases and J gave up 5 bases, with 22 bases separating them. The CDR3 spans 16 residues. The DNA for the CDR3 is TGCAGCGTTGATCTCCTCCCCCGGACAGAAGCGGAGACCCAGTACTTC. It translates to CSVDLLPRTEAETQYF.

The gene calls are TRBV7-2 and TRBJ2-3; 7 nucleotides line up with TRBD1. V lost 5 bases to trimming and J lost 0 bases; unmatched junction nucleotides: 11. The CDR3 spans 17 residues. CDR1 and CDR2 from the germline V gene are SGHTA and FQGNSA. The chain's CDR3 is CASSPDRALMSTDTQYF. The CDR3 DNA follows: TGTGCCAGCAGCCCAGACAGGGCGCTAATGAGCACAGATACGCAGTATTTT.

The V gene is TRBV3-1, the J gene TRBJ2-5, with TRBD2 identical over 11 bases. CDR3 size: 17 residues. Per germline, CDR1 LGHDT and CDR2 YNNKEL (reference sequence). V shed 4 bases, J shed 4 bases, and the junction held 11 bases outside the gene matches. CDR3 in amino acids: CASSPPFGTSGLETQYF. CDR3 DNA sequence: TGTGCCAGCAGCCCCCCGTTCGGGACTAGCGGTCTAGAGACCCAGTACTTC.

This rearrangement joins TRBV5-1 to TRBJ2-5; 13 bases map to TRBD2. Looked up from germline, CDR1 is SGHRS and CDR2 is YFSETQ. V lost 0 bases and J lost 11; bases outside the gene matches: 16. This CDR3 region has 18 residues. CDR3 in amino acids: CASSLGTSGGGRTHEQYF. CDR3 bases: TGCGCCAGCAGCTTGGGGACTAGCGGGGGAGGGAGGACACATGAGCAGTACTTC.

This clonotype has more than one count but fewer than ten. The V and J genes are TRBV28 and TRBJ2-4; 9 nucleotides align to TRBD2. The DNA matches TRBJ2-7 better at its end, which makes the J call doubtful. Germline CDR1 is MDHEN and CDR2 is SYDVKM. The CDR3 sequence is 15 residues long. DNA for the CDR3: TGTGCCAGCAGTTTTCGGCTAGCGGGACAGTACGAGCAGTACTTC. Its translation is CASSFRLAGQYEQYF.